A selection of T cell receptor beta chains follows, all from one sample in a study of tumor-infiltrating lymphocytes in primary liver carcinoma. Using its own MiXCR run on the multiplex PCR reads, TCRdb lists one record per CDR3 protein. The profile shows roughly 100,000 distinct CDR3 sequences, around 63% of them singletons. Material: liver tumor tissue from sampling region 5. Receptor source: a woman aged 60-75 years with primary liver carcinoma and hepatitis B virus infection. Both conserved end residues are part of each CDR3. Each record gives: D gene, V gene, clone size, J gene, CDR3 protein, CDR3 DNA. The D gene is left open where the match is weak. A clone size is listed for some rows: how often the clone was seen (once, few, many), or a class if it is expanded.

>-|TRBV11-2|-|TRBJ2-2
CASSPCTANTGELFF
TGTGCCAGCAGTCCATGTACTGCGAACACCGGGGAGCTGTTTTTT
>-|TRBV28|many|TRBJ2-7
CASSILDRFYEQYF
TGTGCCAGCAGTATCCTGGACAGATTCTACGAGCAGTACTTC
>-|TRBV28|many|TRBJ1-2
CASSLSNYGYTF
TGTGCCAGCAGTTTATCGAACTATGGCTACACCTTC
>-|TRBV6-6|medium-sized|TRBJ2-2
CASAIRGGGELFF
TGTGCCAGTGCGATTCGCGGTGGCGGGGAGCTGTTTTTT
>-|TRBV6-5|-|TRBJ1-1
CASSHPGRQNIEAFF
TGTGCCAGCAGTCACCCGGGACGGCAGAACATTGAAGCTTTCTTT
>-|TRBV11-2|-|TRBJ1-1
CASRMRTNTEAFF
TGTGCCAGCCGCATGAGAACGAACACTGAAGCTTTCTTT
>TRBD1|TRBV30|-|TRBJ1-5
CVWSVSTGGTQSQHF
TGTGTCTGGAGCGTATCCACAGGGGGCACTCAGTCCCAGCATTTT
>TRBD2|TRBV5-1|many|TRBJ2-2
CASSFQTSGISGELFF
TGCGCCAGCAGCTTCCAGACTAGCGGGATCTCCGGGGAGCTGTTTTTT
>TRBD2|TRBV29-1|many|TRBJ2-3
CSVGTSGADTQYF
TGCAGCGTCGGGACTAGCGGAGCAGATACGCAGTATTTT
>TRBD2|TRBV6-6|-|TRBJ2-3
CASSPGLVMDTQYF
TGTGCCAGTAGCCCCGGACTAGTGATGGATACGCAGTATTTT
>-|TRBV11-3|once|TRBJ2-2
CASSLGRGTGELLF
TGTGCCAGCAGCTTGGGCCGAGGGACTGGGGAGCTGTTATTT
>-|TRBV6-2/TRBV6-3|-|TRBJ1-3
CASRRRTSRVFSGNTIYF
TGTGCCAGCAGACGAAGGACATCTAGAGTCTTCTCTGGAAACACCATATATTTT
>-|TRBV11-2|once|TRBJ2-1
CASSLPGLWDNGQLF
TGTGCCAGTAGCTTGCCGGGATTATGGGACAATGGGCAGCTCTTC
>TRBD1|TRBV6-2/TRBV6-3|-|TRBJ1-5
CASSYLVGQGVGNNPQHF
TGTGCCAGCAGTTACCTTGTGGGACAGGGGGTCGGCAATAATCCCCAGCATTTT
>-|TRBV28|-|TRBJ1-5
CAIWEGHQPQHF
TGTGCCATCTGGGAGGGGCACCAGCCCCAGCATTTT
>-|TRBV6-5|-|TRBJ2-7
CASASRGYEQYF
TGTGCCAGCGCTTCAAGGGGTTACGAGCAGTACTTC
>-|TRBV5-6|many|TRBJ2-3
CASGSEERTSTDTQYF
TGTGCCAGTGGGTCGGAAGAGAGGACTAGCACAGATACGCAGTATTTT
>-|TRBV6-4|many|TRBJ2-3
CASSPRGSSSDTQYF
TGTGCCAGCAGCCCCAGGGGTTCATCATCAGATACGCAGTATTTT
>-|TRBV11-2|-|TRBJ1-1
CAGSPHWGARTTEAFF
TGTGCCGGCAGCCCACACTGGGGGGCGCGTACCACTGAAGCTTTCTTT
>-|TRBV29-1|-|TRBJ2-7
CSVEGSIGEQYF
TGTAGCGTTGAAGGGTCCATTGGCGAGCAGTACTTC
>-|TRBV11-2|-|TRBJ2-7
CACSSVGYGQYF
TGTGCCTGCAGCTCCGTGGGTTACGGGCAGTACTTC
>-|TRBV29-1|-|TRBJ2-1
CSVARDGDNGQFF
TGCAGCGTTGCAAGGGACGGTGACAATGGGCAGTTCTTC
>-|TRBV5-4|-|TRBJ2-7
CASADSSASYEQYF
TGTGCCAGTGCGGATAGTTCCGCCTCCTACGAGCAGTACTTC
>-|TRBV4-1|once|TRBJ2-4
CAITQRQGRGAIQYF
TGCGCCATCACCCAACGCCAGGGACGGGGCGCCATTCAGTACTTC
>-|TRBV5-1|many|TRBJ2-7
CASSLASGLSYEQYF
TGCGCCAGCAGCTTGGCGTCAGGGCTCTCCTACGAGCAGTACTTC